The text below deals with one T cell receptor (beta chain). Its antigen is currently unknown. Donors were nominally healthy when sampled, though unrecorded immune exposures were likely. The sample originates from a study of cytomegalovirus exposure and HLA in healthy donors. Researchers ran the PCR with 60 Vbeta and 13 Jbeta primers. Only in-frame clones appear in the TCRdb table, and some are missing; sequencing was by immunoSEQ multiplex PCR. The repertoire includes roughly 160,000 clones, 75% to 80% of them detected once, and over 13% sits in the top ten. Notes on the study in general: Researchers catalogued over 150 TCR beta chains as cytomegalovirus-associated. Some highly shared sequence variants likely arose as a pipeline artifact.

The germline CDR1 and CDR2 sequences are MDHEN and SYDVKM. The CDR3 runs 17 residues. The V end was cut by 4 bases, the J end by 5 bases, with 23 bases between. V and J are TRBV28 and TRBJ2-5, with a tentative D call TRBD2 (6 bases). This TCR was sampled from a man aged 50-60 years in good health and CMV-seropositive. The sequencing input was PBMCs. Here the CDR3 reads CASSSGGASSSRETQYF. CDR3 nucleotide sequence: TGTGCCAGCAGTTCGGGCGGGGCTTCCTCCTCGAGGGAGACCCAGTACTTC.